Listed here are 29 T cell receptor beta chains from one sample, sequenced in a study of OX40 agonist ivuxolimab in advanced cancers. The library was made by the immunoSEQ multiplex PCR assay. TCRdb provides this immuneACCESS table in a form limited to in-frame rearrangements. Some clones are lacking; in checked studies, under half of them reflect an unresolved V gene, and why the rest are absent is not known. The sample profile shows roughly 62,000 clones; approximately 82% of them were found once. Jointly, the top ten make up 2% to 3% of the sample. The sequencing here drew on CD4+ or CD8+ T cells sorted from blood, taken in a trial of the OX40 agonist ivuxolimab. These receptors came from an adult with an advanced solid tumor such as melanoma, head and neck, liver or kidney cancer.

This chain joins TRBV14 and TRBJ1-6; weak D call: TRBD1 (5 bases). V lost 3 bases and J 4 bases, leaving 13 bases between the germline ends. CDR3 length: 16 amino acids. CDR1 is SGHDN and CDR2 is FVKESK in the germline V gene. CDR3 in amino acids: CASSQIRDGYNSPLHF. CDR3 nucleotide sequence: TGTGCCAGCAGCCAGATCCGGGACGGGTATAATTCACCCCTCCACTTT.

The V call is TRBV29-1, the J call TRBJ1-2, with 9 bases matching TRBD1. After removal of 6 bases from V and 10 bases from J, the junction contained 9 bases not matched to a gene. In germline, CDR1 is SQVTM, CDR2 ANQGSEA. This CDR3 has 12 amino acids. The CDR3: CSVRTGEEVYTF. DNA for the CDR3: TGCAGCGTCCGGACAGGGGAAGAGGTCTACACCTTC.

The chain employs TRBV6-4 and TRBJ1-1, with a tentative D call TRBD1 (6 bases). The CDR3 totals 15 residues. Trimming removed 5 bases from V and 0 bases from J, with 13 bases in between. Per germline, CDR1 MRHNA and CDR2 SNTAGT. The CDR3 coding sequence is TGTGCCAGCAGTTCCTCTTGGGACATGAACACTGAAGCTTTCTTT. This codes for CASSSSWDMNTEAFF.

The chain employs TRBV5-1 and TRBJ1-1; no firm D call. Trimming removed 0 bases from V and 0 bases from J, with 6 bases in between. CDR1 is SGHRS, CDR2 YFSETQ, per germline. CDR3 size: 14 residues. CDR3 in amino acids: CASSLGDLNTEAFF. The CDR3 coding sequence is TGCGCCAGCAGCTTGGGAGATTTGAACACTGAAGCTTTCTTT.

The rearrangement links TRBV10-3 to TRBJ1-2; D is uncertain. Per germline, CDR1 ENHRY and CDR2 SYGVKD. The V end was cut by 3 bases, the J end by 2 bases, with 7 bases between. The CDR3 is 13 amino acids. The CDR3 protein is CAISEDKNYGYTF. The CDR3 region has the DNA TGTGCCATCAGTGAAGACAAGAACTATGGCTACACCTTC.

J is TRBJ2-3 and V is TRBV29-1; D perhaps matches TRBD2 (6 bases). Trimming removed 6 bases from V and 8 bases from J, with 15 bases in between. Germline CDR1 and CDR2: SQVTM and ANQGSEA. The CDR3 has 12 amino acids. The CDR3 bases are TGCAGCGTGGGGGGACCGGTGGGTACGCAGTATTTT. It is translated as CSVGGPVGTQYF.

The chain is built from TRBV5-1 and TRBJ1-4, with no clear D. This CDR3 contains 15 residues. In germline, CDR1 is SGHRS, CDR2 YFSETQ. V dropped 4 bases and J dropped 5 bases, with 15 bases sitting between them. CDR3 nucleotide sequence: TGCGCCAGCAGCACCGAGACGGACTCAAATGAAAAACTGTTTTTT. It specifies CASSTETDSNEKLFF.

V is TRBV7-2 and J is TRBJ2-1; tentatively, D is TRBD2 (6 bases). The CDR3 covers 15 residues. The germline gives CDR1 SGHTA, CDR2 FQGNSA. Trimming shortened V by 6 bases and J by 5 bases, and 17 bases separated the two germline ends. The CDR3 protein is CASRHAGREDNEQFF. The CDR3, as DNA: TGTGCCAGCAGACATGCGGGAAGGGAGGACAATGAGCAGTTCTTC.

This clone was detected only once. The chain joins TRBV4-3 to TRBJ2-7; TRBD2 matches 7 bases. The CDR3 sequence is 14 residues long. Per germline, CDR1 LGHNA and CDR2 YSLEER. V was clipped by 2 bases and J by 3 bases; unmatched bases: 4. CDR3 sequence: CASSQTGGSYEQYF. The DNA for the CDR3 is TGCGCCAGCAGCCAAACGGGGGGTAGCTACGAGCAGTACTTC.

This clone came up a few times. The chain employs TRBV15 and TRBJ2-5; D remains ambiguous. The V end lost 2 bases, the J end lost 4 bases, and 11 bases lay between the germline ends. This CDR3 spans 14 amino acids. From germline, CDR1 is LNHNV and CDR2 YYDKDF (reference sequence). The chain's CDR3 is CATSRRSPGETQYF. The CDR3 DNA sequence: TGTGCCACCAGCAGAAGATCGCCCGGAGAGACCCAGTACTTC.

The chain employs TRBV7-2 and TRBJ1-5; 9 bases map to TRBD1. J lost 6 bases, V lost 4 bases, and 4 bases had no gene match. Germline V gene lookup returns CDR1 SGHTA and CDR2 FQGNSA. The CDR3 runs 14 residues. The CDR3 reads CASSSGQGGQPQHF. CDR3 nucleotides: TGTGCCAGCAGCTCGGGACAGGGAGGTCAGCCCCAGCATTTT.

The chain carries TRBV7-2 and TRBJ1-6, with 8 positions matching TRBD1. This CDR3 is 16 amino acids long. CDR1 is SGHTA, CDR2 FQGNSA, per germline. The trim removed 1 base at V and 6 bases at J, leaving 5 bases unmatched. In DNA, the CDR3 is TGTGCCAGCAGCTTAGGCGGCAGGGGGCCTAATTCACCCCTCCACTTT. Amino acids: CASSLGGRGPNSPLHF. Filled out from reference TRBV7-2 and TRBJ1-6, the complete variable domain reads GAGVSQSPSNKVTEKGKDVELRCDPISGHTALYWYRQSLGQGLEFLIYFQGNSAPDKSGLPSDRFSAERTGGSVSTLTIQRTQQEDSAVYLCASSLGGRGPNSPLHFGNGTRLTVT.

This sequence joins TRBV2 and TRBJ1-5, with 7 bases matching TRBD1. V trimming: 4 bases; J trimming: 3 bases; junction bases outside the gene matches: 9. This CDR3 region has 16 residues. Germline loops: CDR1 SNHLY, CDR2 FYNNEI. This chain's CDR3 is CASSAQPTGVNQPQHF. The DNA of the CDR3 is TGTGCCAGCAGTGCTCAACCTACAGGGGTCAATCAGCCCCAGCATTTT.

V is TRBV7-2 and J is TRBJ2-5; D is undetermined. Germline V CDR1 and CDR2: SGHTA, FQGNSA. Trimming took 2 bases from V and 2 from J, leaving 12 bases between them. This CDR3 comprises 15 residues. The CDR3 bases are TGTGCCAGCAGCTTAAACGTAGGGAAGCAAGAGACCCAGTACTTC. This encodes CASSLNVGKQETQYF.

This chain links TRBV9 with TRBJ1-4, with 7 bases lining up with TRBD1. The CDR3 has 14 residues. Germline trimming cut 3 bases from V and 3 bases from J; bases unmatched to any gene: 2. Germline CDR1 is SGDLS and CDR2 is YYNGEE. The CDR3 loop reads CASSGDRPNEKLFF. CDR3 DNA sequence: TGTGCCAGCAGCGGGGACAGACCTAATGAAAAACTGTTTTTT.

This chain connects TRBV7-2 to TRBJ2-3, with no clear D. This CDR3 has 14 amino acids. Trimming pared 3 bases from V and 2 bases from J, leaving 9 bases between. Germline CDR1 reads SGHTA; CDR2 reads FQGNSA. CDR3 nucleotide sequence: TGTGCCAGCAGCTTCGAATCCCACACAGATACGCAGTATTTT. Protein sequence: CASSFESHTDTQYF. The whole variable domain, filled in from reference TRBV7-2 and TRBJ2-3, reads GAGVSQSPSNKVTEKGKDVELRCDPISGHTALYWYRQSLGQGLEFLIYFQGNSAPDKSGLPSDRFSAERTGGSVSTLTIQRTQQEDSAVYLCASSFESHTDTQYFGPGTRLTVL.

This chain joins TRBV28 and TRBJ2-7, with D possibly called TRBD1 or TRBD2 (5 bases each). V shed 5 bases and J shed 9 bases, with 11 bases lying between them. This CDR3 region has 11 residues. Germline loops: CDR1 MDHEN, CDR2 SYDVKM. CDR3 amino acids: CASSIQEAQYF. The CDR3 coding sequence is TGTGCCAGCAGTATACAGGAGGCGCAGTACTTC.

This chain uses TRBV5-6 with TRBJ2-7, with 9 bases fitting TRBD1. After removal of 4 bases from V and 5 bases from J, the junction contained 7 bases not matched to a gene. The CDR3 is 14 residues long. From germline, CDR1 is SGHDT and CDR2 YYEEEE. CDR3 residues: CASSGGTGYHEQYF. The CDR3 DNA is TGTGCCAGCAGCGGAGGGACAGGGTACCACGAGCAGTACTTC.

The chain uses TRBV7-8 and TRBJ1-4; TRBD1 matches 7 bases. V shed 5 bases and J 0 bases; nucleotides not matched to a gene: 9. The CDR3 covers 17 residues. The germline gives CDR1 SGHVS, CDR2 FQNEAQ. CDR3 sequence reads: CASSGGTVLSTNEKLFF. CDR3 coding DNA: TGTGCCAGCAGCGGGGGGACAGTCCTTTCAACTAATGAAAAACTGTTTTTT.

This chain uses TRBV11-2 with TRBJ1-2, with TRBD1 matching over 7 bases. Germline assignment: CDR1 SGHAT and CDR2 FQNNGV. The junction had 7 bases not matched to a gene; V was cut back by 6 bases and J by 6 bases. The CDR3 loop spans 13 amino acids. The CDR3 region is CASRETGLDGYTF. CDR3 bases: TGTGCCAGCAGAGAGACAGGGCTAGATGGCTACACCTTC.

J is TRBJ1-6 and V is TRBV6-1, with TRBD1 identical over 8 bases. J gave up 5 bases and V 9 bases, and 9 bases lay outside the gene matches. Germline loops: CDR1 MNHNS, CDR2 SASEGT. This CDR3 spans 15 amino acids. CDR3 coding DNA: TGTGCCAGTAATACCCGGACAGGGAATAATTCACCCCTCCACTTT. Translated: CASNTRTGNNSPLHF.

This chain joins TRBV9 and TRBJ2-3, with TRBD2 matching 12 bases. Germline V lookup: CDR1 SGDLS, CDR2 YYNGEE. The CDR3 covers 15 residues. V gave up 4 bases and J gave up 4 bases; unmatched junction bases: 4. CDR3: CASSSSGGAADTQYF. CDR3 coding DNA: TGTGCCAGCAGCTCTAGCGGGGGGGCCGCAGATACGCAGTATTTT.

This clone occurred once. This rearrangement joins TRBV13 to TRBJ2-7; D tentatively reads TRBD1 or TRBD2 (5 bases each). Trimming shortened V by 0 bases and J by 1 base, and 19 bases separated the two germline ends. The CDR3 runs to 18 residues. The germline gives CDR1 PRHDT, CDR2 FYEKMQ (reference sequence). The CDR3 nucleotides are TGTGCCAGCAGCTTAGGCCGGGGCAAAGGGGACGAATCCTACGAGCAGTACTTC. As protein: CASSLGRGKGDESYEQYF.

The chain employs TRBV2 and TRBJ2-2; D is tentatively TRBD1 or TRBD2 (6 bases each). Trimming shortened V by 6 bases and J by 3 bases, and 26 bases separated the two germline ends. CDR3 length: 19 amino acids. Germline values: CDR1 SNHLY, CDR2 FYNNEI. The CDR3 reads CASRGGIGGPEPHTGELFF. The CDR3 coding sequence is TGTGCCAGCAGGGGGGGCATCGGGGGACCCGAGCCCCACACCGGGGAGCTGTTTTTT.

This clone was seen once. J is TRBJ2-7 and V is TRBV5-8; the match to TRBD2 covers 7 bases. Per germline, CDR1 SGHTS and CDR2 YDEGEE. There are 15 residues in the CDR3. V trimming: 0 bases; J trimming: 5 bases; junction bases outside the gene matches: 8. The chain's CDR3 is CASSLDLAVGNEQYF. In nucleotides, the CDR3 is TGTGCCAGCAGCTTGGACCTAGCGGTGGGGAACGAGCAGTACTTC.

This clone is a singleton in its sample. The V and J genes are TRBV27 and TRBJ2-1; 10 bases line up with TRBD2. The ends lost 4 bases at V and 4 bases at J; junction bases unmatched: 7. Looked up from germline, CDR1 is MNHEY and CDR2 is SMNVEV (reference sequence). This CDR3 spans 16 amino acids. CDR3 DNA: TGTGCCAGCAGTTCCACAAGCGGGGGGGCTTACAATGAGCAGTTCTTC. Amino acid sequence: CASSSTSGGAYNEQFF.

As DNA, the CDR3 is TGTGCCAGCAGTTCGATACAGGGAATATCCCACTACGAGCAGTACTTC. Its protein is CASSSIQGISHYEQYF. The V gene is TRBV5-6, the J gene TRBJ2-7, with D possibly being TRBD1 (6 bases). The CDR3 length is 16 residues. V was cut by 5 bases and J by 3 bases, with 21 bases left in between. Germline lookup yields CDR1 SGHDT and CDR2 YYEEEE. Looking up the rest from reference TRBV5-6 and TRBJ2-7 gives the full variable domain: DAGVTQSPTHLIKTRGQQVTLRCSPKSGHDTVSWYQQALGQGPQFIFQYYEEEERQRGNFPDRFSGHQFPNYSSELNVNALLLGDSALYLCASSSIQGISHYEQYFGPGTRLTVT.

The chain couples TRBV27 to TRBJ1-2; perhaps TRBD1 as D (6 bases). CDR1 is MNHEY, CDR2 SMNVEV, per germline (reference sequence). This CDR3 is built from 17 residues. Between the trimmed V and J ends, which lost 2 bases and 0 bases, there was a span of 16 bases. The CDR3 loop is CASSLTPRTASNYGYTF. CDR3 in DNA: TGTGCCAGCAGTTTAACCCCGAGGACAGCGTCTAACTATGGCTACACCTTC.

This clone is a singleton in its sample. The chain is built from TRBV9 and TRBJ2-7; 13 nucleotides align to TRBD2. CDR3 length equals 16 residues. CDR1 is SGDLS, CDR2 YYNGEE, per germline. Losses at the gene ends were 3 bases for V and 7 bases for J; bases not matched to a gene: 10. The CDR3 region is CASSGPGTSGAWEQYF. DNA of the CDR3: TGTGCCAGCAGCGGGCCCGGGACTAGCGGGGCCTGGGAGCAGTACTTC.